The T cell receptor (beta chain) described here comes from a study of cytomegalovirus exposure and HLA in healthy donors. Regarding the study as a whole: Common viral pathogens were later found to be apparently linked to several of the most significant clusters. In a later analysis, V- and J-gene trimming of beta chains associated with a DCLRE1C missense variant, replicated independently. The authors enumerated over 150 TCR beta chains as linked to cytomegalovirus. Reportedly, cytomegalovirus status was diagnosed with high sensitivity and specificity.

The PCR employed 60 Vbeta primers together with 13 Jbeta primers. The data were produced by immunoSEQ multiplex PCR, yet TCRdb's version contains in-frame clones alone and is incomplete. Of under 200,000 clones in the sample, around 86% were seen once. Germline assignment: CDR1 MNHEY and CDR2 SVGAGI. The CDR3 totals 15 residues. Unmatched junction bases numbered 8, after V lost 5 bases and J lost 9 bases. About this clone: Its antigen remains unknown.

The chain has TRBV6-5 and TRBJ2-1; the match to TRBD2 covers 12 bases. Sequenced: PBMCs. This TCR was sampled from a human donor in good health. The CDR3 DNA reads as TGTGCCAGCAGTAGGGCTAGCGGGGGGGCCGGTGAGCAGTTCTTC. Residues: CASSRASGGAGEQFF.